The entry below describes one T cell receptor (beta chain). The sample comes from a study of T cell changes during pregnancy in multiple sclerosis. The germline V gene encodes CDR1 SGHDT and CDR2 YYEEEE. The V segment lost 0 bases and the J segment 8 bases; nucleotides outside the gene matches: 7. The CDR3 totals 15 residues. TCRdb keeps only in-frame clones here, not all; method: immunoSEQ multiplex PCR. The repertoire holds tens of thousands of clones, with about 93% as singletons. The TCR was taken from a female donor with multiple sclerosis, enrolled in a pregnancy study. V is TRBV5-6 and J is TRBJ1-2; the match to TRBD1 covers 10 bases. Specimen: CD4+ T cells from peripheral blood mononuclear cells, collected in the third trimester of pregnancy. DNA of the CDR3: TGTGCCAGCAGCTTGGCCGGACAGGGGGGGGAAGGCTACACCTTC. The encoded protein is CASSLAGQGGEGYTF.